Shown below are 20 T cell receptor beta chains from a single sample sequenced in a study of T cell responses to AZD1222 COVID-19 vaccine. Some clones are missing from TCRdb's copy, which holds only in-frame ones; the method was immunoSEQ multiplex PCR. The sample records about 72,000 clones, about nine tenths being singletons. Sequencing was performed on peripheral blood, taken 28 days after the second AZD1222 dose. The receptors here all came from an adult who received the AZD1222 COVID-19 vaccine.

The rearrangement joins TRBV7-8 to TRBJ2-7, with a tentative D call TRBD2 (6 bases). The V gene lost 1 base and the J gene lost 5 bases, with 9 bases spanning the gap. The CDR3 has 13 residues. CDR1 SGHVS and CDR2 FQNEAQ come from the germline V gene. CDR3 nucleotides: TGTGCCAGCAGCTTAGGGACGGGAGACGAGCAGTACTTC. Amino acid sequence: CASSLGTGDEQYF.

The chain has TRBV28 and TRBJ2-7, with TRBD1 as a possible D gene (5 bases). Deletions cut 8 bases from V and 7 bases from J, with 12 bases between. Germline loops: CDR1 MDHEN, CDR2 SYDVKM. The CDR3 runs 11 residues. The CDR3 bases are TGTGCCAGCGGGGCCTCCTGGGAGCAGTACTTC. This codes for CASGASWEQYF.

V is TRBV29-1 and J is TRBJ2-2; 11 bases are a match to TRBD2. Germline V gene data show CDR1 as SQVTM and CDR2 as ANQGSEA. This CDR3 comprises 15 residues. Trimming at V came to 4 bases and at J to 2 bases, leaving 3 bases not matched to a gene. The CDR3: CSVGGLADNTGELFF. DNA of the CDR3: TGCAGCGTTGGGGGACTAGCGGATAACACCGGGGAGCTGTTTTTT.

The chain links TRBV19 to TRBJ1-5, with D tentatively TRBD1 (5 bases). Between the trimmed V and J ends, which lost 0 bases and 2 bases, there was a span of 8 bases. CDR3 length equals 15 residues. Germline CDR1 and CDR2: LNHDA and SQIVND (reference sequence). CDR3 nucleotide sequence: TGTGCCAGTAGTATAGACCGAGGGGGCAATCAGCCCCAGCATTTT. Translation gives CASSIDRGGNQPQHF.

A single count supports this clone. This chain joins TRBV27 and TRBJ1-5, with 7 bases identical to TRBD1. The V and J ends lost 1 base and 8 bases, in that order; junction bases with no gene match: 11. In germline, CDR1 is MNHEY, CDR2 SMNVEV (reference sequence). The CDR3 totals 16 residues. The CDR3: CASSLLGDSGGKPQHF. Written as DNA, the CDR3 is TGTGCCAGCAGTTTATTAGGGGACAGCGGGGGGAAGCCCCAGCATTTT.

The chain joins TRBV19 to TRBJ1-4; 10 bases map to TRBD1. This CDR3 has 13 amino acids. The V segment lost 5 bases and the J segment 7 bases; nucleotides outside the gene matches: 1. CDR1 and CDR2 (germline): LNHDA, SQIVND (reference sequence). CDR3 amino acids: CASSGQGGEKLFF. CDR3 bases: TGTGCCAGTAGTGGACAGGGGGGTGAAAAACTGTTTTTT.

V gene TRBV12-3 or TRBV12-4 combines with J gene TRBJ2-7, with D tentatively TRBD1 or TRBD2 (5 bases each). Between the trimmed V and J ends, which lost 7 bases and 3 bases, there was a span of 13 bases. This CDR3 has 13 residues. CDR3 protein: CASTRAGSYEQYF. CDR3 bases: TGTGCCAGCACCCGGGCAGGGAGCTACGAGCAGTACTTC.

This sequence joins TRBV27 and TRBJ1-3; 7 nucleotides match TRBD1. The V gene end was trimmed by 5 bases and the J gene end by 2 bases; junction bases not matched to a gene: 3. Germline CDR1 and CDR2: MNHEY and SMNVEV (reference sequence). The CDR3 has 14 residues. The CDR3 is CASSVTGAGNTIYF. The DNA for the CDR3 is TGTGCCAGCAGTGTCACAGGGGCTGGAAACACCATATATTTT.

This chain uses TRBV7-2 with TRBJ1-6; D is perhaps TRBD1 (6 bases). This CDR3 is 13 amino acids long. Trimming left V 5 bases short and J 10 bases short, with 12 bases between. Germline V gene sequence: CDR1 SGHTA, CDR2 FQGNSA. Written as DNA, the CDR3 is TGTGCCAGCAGCCAGTACAGGGACTCACCCCTCCACTTT. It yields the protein CASSQYRDSPLHF.

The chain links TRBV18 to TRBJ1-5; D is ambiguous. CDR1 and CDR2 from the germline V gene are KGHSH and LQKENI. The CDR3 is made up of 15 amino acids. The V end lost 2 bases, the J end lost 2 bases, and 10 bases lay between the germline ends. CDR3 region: CASSPGGGRNQPQHF. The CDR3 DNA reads TGTGCCAGCTCACCAGGAGGCGGGCGCAATCAGCCCCAGCATTTT.

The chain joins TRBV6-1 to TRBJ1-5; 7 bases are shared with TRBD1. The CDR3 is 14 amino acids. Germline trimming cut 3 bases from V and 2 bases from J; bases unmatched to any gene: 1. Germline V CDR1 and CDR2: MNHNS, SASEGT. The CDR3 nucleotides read TGTGCCAGCAGTGACACAGGGGGCAATCAGCCCCAGCATTTT. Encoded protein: CASSDTGGNQPQHF.

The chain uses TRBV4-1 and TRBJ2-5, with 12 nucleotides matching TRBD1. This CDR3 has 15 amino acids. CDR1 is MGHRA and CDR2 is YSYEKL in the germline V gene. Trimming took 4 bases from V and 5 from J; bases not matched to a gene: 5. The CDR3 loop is CASSPGTGGRETQYF. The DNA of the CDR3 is TGCGCCAGCAGCCCCGGGACAGGGGGCAGGGAGACCCAGTACTTC.

The DNA of the CDR3 is TGTGCCAGCAGACCGATTACAGGATATGGCTACACCTTC. Its translation: CASRPITGYGYTF. The chain carries TRBV27 and TRBJ1-2; TRBD1 is a possible D gene (5 bases). Trimming removed 6 bases at V and 5 bases at J, with 13 bases between. The CDR3 covers 13 residues. Germline V gene data show CDR1 as MNHEY and CDR2 as SMNVEV (reference sequence).

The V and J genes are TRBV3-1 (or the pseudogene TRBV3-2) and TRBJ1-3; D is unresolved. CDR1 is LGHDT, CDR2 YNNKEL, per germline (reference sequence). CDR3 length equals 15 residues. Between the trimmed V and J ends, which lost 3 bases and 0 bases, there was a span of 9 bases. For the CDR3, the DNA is TGTGCCAGCAGCCAGACCGGGCGCTCTGGAAACACCATATATTTT. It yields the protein CASSQTGRSGNTIYF.

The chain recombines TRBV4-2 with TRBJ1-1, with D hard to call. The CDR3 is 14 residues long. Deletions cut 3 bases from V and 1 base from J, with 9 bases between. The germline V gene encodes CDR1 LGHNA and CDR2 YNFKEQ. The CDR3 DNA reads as TGTGCCAGCAGCCAGGGCGGATCGAACACTGAAGCTTTCTTT. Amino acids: CASSQGGSNTEAFF.

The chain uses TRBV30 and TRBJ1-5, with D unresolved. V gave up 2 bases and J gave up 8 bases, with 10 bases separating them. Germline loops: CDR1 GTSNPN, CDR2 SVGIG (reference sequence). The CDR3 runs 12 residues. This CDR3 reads CAWSTIGEPQHF. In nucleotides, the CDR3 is TGTGCCTGGAGTACGATTGGGGAGCCCCAGCATTTT.

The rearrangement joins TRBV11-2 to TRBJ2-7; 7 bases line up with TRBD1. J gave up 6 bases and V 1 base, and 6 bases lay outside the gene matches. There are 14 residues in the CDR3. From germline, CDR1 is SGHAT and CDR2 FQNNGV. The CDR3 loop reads CASSLGGTAREQYF. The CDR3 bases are TGTGCCAGCAGCTTAGGGGGGACAGCCCGCGAGCAGTACTTC.

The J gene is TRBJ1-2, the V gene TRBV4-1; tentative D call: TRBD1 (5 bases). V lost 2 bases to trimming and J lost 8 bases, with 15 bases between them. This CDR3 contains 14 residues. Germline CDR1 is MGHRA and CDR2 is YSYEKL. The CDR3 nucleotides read TGCGCCAGCAGCCAATCAAATACAGGTTTAGGCTACACCTTC. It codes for CASSQSNTGLGYTF.

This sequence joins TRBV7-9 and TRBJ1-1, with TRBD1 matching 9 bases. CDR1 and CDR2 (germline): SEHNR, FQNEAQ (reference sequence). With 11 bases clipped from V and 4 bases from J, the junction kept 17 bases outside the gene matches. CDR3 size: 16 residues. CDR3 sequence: CAGDPGQGLFSTEAFF. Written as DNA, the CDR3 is TGTGCCGGGGACCCAGGACAGGGGCTATTTAGCACTGAAGCTTTCTTT.

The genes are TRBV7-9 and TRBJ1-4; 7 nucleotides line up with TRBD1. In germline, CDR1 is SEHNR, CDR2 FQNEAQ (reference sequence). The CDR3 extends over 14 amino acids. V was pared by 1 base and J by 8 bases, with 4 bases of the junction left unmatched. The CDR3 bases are TGTGCCAGCAGCTTAGGACAGGGTGGGGAAAAACTGTTTTTT. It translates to CASSLGQGGEKLFF. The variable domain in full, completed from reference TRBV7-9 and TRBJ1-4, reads DTGVSQNPRHKITKRGQNVTFRCDPISEHNRLYWYRQTLGQGPEFLTYFQNEAQLEKSRLLSDRFSAERPKGSFSTLEIQRTEQGDSAMYLCASSLGQGGEKLFFGSGTQLSVL.